This T cell receptor beta chain was sequenced for a study of regulatory T cells in long-lasting Graves disease. In the study overall: Over-5-year antithyroid drug use with positive TSH receptor antibodies defined persistent Graves' disease in the study. Findings and limits, study-wide: Newly diagnosed patients had higher TCR diversity than persistent Graves' patients did. Persistent patients had more shared public clonotypes (under 3,000) than new patients (approximately 920).

Libraries of TCR beta came from iRepertoire HTBI primers plus Arm-PCR of CDR3 regions. Via MiXCR, TCRdb re-called the multiplex PCR reads, giving one row per CDR3 protein. Of 400,000 to 600,000 distinct CDR3 sequences in the sample, about a fifth are singletons; the top ten hold over 6%. CDR3 length: 16 residues. From germline, CDR1 is SGHTA and CDR2 FQGNSA. Trimming left V 1 base short and J 1 base short, with 13 bases between. This clonotype was detected many times. The antigen remains undetermined. Time point meaning: persistent/refractory GD, antithyroid drugs over 5 years with positive TRAb. Making the TCR library involved RNA that had been extracted from PBMCs. With EDTA tubes as the receptacles, roughly 9.7 milliliters of peripheral blood were drawn.

The chain uses TRBV7-2 and TRBJ2-5, with D possibly matching TRBD2 (6 bases). This clonotype was obtained from a female donor with Graves disease. The sequenced sample was peripheral blood mononuclear cells (PBMCs), obtained when the disease was refractory, from a patient treated with antithyroid drugs. The DNA for the CDR3 is TGTGCCAGCAGCTTAGTTAGCGGATCCATCCAAGAGACCCAGTACTTC. Its translation is CASSLVSGSIQETQYF.